Described below is a single T cell receptor beta chain sequence and its context. These data belong to a study of blood T cell repertoires in COVID-19. The table came from immunoSEQ multiplex PCR; TCRdb's copy has only in-frame clones and leaves some out. This sample carries under 200,000 clones, 88% of them seen once, and the ten largest clones take around 1.9%. The length of the CDR3 is 13 residues. Germline V CDR1 and CDR2: SGHDT, YYEEEE. Trimming stripped 6 bases from V and 1 base from J, with 10 bases between. Sequenced sample: peripheral blood. V usage is TRBV5-6 and J usage is TRBJ1-1; D gene uncertain. The receptor's source is a man aged 45-65 years who had recovered from COVID-19. DNA for the CDR3: TGTGCCAGCACAGAAAACCAGAACACTGAAGCTTTCTTT. Translated: CASTENQNTEAFF.